This entry concerns a single T cell receptor beta chain. Antigen: not known. The CDR3 is 14 residues long. V dropped 7 bases and J dropped 6; count of bases not matched to a gene: 4. Germline CDR1 SGHVS, CDR2 FNYEAQ. TCRdb re-called the reads with MiXCR, one entry per CDR3 protein. The sample has 640,000 or so distinct CDR3 sequences; around 35% are singletons. The sample originates from a study of T cell repertoires in cytomegalovirus infection. Notes on the study in general: Clonotype analysis showed dominance of the ex vivo response by HLA-C-restricted CMV-specific TCR beta clonotypes.

V usage is TRBV7-6 and J usage is TRBJ2-1; 12 nucleotides line up with TRBD2. The clonotype was recovered from a human donor in good health (CMV status not recorded). Some clones in this sample may be carry-over from other donors' samples. Source: cultured PBMCs, taken from culture after CMV antigen stimulation. The CDR3 is CASTASGGVNEQFF. As DNA, the CDR3 is TGTGCCAGCACCGCTAGCGGGGGGGTCAATGAGCAGTTCTTC.